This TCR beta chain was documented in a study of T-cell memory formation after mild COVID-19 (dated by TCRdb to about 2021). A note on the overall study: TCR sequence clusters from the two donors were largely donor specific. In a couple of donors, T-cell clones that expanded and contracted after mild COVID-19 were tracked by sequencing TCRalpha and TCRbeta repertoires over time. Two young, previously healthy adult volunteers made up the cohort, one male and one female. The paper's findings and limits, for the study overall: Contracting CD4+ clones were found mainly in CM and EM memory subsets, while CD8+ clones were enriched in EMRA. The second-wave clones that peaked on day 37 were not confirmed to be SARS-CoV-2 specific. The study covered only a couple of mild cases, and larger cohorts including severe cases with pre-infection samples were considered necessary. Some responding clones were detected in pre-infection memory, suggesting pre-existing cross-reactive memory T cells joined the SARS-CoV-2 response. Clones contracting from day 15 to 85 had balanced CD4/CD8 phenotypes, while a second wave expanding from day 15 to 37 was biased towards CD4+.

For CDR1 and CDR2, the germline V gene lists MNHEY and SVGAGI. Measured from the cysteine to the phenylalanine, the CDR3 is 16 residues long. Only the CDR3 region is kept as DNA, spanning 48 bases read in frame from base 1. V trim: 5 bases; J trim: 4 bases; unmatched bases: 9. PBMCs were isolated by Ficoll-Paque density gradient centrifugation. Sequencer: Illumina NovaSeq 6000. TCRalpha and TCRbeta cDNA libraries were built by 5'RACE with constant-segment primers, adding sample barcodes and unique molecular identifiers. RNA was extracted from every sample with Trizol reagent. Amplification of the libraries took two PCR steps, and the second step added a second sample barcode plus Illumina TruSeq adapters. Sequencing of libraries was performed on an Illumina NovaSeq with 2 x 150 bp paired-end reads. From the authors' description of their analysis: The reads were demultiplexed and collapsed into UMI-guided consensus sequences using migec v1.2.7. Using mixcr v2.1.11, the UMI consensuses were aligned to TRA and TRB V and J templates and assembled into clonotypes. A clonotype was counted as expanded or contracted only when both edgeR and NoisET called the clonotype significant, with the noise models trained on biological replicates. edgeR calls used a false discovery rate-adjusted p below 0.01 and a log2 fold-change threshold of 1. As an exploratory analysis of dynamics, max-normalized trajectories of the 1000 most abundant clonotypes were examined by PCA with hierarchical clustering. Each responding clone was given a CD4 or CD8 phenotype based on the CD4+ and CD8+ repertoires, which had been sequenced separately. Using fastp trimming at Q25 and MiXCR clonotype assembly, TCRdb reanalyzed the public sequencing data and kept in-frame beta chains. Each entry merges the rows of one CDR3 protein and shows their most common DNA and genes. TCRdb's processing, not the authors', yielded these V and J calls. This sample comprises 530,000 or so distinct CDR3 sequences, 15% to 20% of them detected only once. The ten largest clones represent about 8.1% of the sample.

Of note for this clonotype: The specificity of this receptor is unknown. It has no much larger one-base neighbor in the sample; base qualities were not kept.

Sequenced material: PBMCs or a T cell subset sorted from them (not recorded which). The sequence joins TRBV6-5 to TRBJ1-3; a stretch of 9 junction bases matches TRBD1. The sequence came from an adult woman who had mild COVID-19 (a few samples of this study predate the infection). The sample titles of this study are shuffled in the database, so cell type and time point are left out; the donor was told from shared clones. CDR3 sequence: CASSPLLQGAGNTIYF. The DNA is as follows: TGTGCCAGCAGTCCCCTTCTACAGGGGGCGGGAAACACCATATATTTT.